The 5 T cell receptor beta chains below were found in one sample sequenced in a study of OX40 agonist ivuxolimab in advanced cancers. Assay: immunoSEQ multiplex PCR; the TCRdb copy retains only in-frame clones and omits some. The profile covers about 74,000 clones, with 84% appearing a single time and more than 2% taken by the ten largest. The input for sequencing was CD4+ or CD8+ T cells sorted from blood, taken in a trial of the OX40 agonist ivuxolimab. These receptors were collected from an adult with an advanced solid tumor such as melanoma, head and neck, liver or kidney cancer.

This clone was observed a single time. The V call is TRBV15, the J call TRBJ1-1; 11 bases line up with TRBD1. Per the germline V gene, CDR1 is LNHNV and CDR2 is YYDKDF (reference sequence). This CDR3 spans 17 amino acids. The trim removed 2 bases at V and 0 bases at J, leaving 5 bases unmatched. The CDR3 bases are TGTGCCACCAGCAGAAAGGACAGGGGGCAGGTGAACACTGAAGCTTTCTTT. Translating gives CATSRKDRGQVNTEAFF.

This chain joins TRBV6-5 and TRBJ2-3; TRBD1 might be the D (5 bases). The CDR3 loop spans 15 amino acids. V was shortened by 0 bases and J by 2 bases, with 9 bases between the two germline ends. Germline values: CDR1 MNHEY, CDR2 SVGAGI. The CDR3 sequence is CASSYSLGPTDTQYF. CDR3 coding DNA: TGTGCCAGCAGTTACTCACTGGGGCCCACAGATACGCAGTATTTT.

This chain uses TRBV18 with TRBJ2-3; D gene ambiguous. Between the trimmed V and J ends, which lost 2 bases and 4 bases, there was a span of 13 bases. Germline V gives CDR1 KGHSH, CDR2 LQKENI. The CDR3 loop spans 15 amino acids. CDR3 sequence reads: CASSPKLNRADTQYF. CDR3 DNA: TGTGCCAGCTCACCAAAGCTGAACCGCGCAGATACGCAGTATTTT.

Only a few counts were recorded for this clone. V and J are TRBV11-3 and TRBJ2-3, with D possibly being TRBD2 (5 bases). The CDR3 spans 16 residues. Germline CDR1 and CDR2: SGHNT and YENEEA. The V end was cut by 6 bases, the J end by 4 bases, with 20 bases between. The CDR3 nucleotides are TGTGCCAGCAGGCAACCCGGCGGGCCGGTCTCAGATACGCAGTATTTT. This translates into CASRQPGGPVSDTQYF.

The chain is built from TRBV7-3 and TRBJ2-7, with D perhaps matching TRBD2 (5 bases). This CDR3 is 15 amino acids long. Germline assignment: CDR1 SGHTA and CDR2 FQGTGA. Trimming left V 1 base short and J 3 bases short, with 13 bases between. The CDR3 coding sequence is TGTGCCAGCAGCTTAAAACCGGGATCCGGCTACGAGCAGTACTTC. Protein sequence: CASSLKPGSGYEQYF.